This TCR beta chain was recorded in a study of T cell clonality in common variable immunodeficiency. Study observations and caveats: CVID patient heterogeneity limited repertoire-clinical complication correlations. CVID subjects shared fewer TCRbeta clones than healthy controls did.

CVID and control samples used equivalent genomic DNA input. Sequenced by immunoSEQ multiplex PCR; TCRdb stores in-frame clones only, minus some. The sample counts 39,000 or so clones, none seen once; the ten largest own 2.5% to 3.5%. After removal of 1 base from V and 4 bases from J, the junction contained 9 bases not matched to a gene. Germline CDR1 SGHRS, CDR2 YFSETQ. This CDR3 has 19 amino acids. This clone came up a few times. Its target is unknown. Read sequence stops 3 residues before the CDR3 end, and the germline J gene provides the missing end. J is TRBJ2-6 and V is TRBV5-1; 12 positions match TRBD1. The sample consisted of peripheral blood mononuclear cells. The TCR originated in a person aged 18 to 70 in good health. The sequenced CDR3 bases are TGCGCCAGCAGCTTGTGGCCGGGACAGGGGGCAACCGGGGCCAACGTC. The encoded protein is CASSLWPGQGATGANV. The complete CDR3 sequence is CASSLWPGQGATGANVLTF.